This TCR beta chain was retrieved from a study of shared clonotypes between healthy human individuals. Comments on this clone: Its target is unknown.

Findings and caveats of the study: All-four-donor shared clonotypes had higher generation probabilities than non-shared clonotypes did.

CDR1 SGHAT and CDR2 FQNNGV come from the germline V gene. V was pared by 6 bases and J by 0 bases, with 6 bases between. The CDR3 is made up of 13 amino acids. CD4+ cells underwent separation, giving CD45RA+ naive and CD45RA-negative memory subsets. TCRdb's table, derived via immunoSEQ multiplex PCR, lists solely in-frame clones and lacks some. The sample records 2,100,000 or so clones, 90% to 97% being singletons. Input material: naive CD4+ T cells sorted from blood. As for subset: CD45RA+ positively selected. The J gene is TRBJ2-1, the V gene TRBV11-2; D not resolved. This receptor was obtained from a young man in good health. CDR3 protein: CASRLSSYNEQFF. The CDR3 DNA is TGTGCCAGCAGACTAAGCTCCTACAATGAGCAGTTCTTC.